One and the same sample provided the 23 T cell receptor beta chains below, sequenced in a study of blood T cell repertoires in COVID-19. Generated by immunoSEQ multiplex PCR, the TCRdb table keeps only in-frame clones and is missing some. This table holds about 420,000 clones, 80% to 90% found once. The specimen sequenced was peripheral blood. These receptors were taken from a young man with COVID-19, enrolled during active disease.

The rearrangement joins TRBV6-5 to TRBJ1-6, with D hard to call. From germline, CDR1 is MNHEY and CDR2 SVGAGI. The CDR3 has 14 residues. V was pared by 2 bases and J by 5 bases, with 7 bases between. CDR3 sequence: CASSYAQDNSPLHF. CDR3 nucleotide sequence: TGTGCCAGCAGTTACGCGCAGGATAATTCACCCCTCCACTTT.

This chain links TRBV19 with TRBJ2-5, with TRBD1 matching over 9 bases. Trimming took 2 bases from V and 4 from J; bases not matched to a gene: 2. Per germline, CDR1 LNHDA and CDR2 SQIVND (reference sequence). The CDR3 length is 14 residues. In DNA, the CDR3 is TGTGCCAGTAGTATACGGGGACAGGGAGAGACCCAGTACTTC. Its translation: CASSIRGQGETQYF. Using reference TRBV19 and TRBJ2-5 for the parts outside the CDR3, the full variable domain is DGGITQSPKYLFRKEGQNVTLSCEQNLNHDAMYWYRQDPGQGLRLIYYSQIVNDFQKGDIAEGYSVSREKKESFPLTVTSAQKNPTAFYLCASSIRGQGETQYFGPGTRLLVL.

This rearrangement joins TRBV12-3 or TRBV12-4 to TRBJ2-1; D call uncertain. Between the trimmed V and J ends, which lost 6 bases and 4 bases, there was a span of 10 bases. CDR3 length: 13 residues. Here the CDR3 reads CASSKNRYNEQFF. CDR3 sequence (DNA): TGTGCCAGCAGCAAAAACAGATACAATGAGCAGTTCTTC.

The V and J genes are TRBV5-1 and TRBJ1-2; TRBD1 might be the D (6 bases). Germline V gene sequence: CDR1 SGHRS, CDR2 YFSETQ. Trimming pared 4 bases from V and 8 bases from J, leaving 15 bases between. This CDR3 comprises 13 residues. This chain's CDR3 is CASSPEGERGYTF. For the CDR3, the DNA is TGCGCCAGCAGCCCAGAGGGGGAAAGAGGCTACACCTTC.

The chain couples TRBV6-4 to TRBJ2-7, with TRBD1 identical over 7 bases. With V trimmed by 7 bases and J by 0 bases, 12 bases remained unmatched. There are 16 residues in the CDR3. Germline lookup yields CDR1 MRHNA and CDR2 SNTAGT. The CDR3 bases are TGTGCCAGCACCGTGACCGGGACAGCCCACTCCTACGAGCAGTACTTC. Amino acid sequence: CASTVTGTAHSYEQYF.

The V gene is TRBV13, the J gene TRBJ2-5, with TRBD1 matching over 9 bases. The J segment lost 1 base and the V segment lost 5 bases, leaving 8 bases of the junction unmatched. This CDR3 comprises 16 residues. Germline V gene sequence: CDR1 PRHDT, CDR2 FYEKMQ (reference sequence). The CDR3 is CASSPGQGISQETQYF. The DNA for the CDR3 is TGTGCCAGCAGCCCCGGACAGGGGATTTCCCAAGAGACCCAGTACTTC.

The gene calls are TRBV7-2 and TRBJ2-1; D is undetermined. The ends were cut back, 5 bases at V and 5 bases at J, with 19 bases in the middle. CDR3 length: 16 amino acids. Germline V lookup: CDR1 SGHTA, CDR2 FQGNSA. CDR3 sequence reads: CASSPSIHSYHNEQFF. In DNA, the CDR3 is TGTGCCAGCAGCCCCTCGATCCACTCTTACCACAATGAGCAGTTCTTC.

The chain joins TRBV5-4 to TRBJ2-1, with D possibly matching TRBD2 (5 bases). Germline loops: CDR1 SGHNT, CDR2 YYREEE (reference sequence). The CDR3 runs 19 residues. V dropped 4 bases and J dropped 0 bases, with 23 bases sitting between them. CDR3 region: CASSPSRIERMSSYNEQFF. The CDR3 DNA follows: TGTGCCAGCAGCCCTTCTCGTATAGAGCGGATGAGCTCCTACAATGAGCAGTTCTTC.

A few counts support this clone. The V and J genes are TRBV6-5 and TRBJ1-6, with D unclear. The CDR3 is 14 residues long. V lost 2 bases and J 5 bases, leaving 7 bases between the germline ends. Per germline, CDR1 MNHEY and CDR2 SVGAGI. CDR3 sequence (DNA): TGTGCCAGCAGTTACCCCCGGGATAATTCACCCCTCCACTTT. This sequence encodes CASSYPRDNSPLHF.

This chain uses TRBV7-2 with TRBJ2-1, with D maybe TRBD2 (6 bases). The germline V and J ends were trimmed by 2 bases and 0 bases, with 11 bases remaining between them. The CDR3 extends over 16 amino acids. Germline V gene lookup returns CDR1 SGHTA and CDR2 FQGNSA. The chain's CDR3 is CASSLFLRGSYNEQFF. CDR3 in DNA: TGTGCCAGCAGCTTATTTCTGCGGGGCTCCTACAATGAGCAGTTCTTC.

This clone appeared a single time. The J gene is TRBJ2-1, the V gene TRBV19, with 9 bases aligning to TRBD1. V lost 4 bases to trimming and J lost 7 bases; unmatched junction nucleotides: 11. Germline V lookup: CDR1 LNHDA, CDR2 SQIVND (reference sequence). The CDR3 has 16 amino acids. CDR3 sequence reads: CASSRDRALLSNEQFF. CDR3 coding DNA: TGTGCCAGTAGTAGGGACAGGGCTTTGCTAAGTAATGAGCAGTTCTTC.

V usage is TRBV12-5 and J usage is TRBJ1-1, with D unresolved. V dropped 5 bases and J dropped 5 bases, with 15 bases sitting between them. CDR1 is LGHNT, CDR2 FRNRAP, per germline. The length of the CDR3 is 14 residues. CDR3 loop: CASGPSGSRTEAFF. CDR3 DNA: TGTGCTAGTGGTCCATCGGGTAGCCGGACTGAAGCTTTCTTT.

This sequence joins TRBV29-1 and TRBJ2-3; D not resolved. The CDR3 is made up of 14 amino acids. The V and J ends lost 0 bases and 1 base respectively, with 8 bases between them. Germline CDR1 reads SQVTM; CDR2 reads ANQGSEA. The CDR3 DNA follows: TGCAGCGTTGAAGATACCACGGGCACAGATACGCAGTATTTT. Its translation is CSVEDTTGTDTQYF.

The chain employs TRBV19 and TRBJ2-2, with 8 bases fitting TRBD2. The CDR3 is made up of 16 amino acids. J was trimmed by 7 bases and V by 4 bases; bases with no gene match: 11. Germline V gene lookup returns CDR1 LNHDA and CDR2 SQIVND (reference sequence). The CDR3 here is CASSTSGGPFNGELFF. As DNA, the CDR3 is TGTGCCAGTAGTACATCGGGAGGGCCGTTTAACGGGGAGCTGTTTTTT.

The CDR3 sequence: CASSPSRGGQFGGTEAFF. In DNA form, the CDR3 reads TGTGCCAGCAGCCCCAGTAGGGGGGGACAATTCGGCGGCACTGAAGCTTTCTTT. The V call is TRBV9, the J call TRBJ1-1, with D tentatively TRBD1 (6 bases). This CDR3 comprises 18 residues. The germline CDR1 and CDR2 sequences are SGDLS and YYNGEE. The V end lost 4 bases, the J end lost 4 bases, and 26 bases lay between the germline ends.

V is TRBV18 and J is TRBJ2-7, with 9 bases matching TRBD1. This CDR3 region has 15 residues. V gave up 6 bases and J gave up 4 bases; unmatched junction bases: 10. Germline V gene sequence: CDR1 KGHSH, CDR2 LQKENI. The CDR3 DNA sequence: TGTGCCAGCTCCCCGTCGACAGGGGGGTGGTACGAGCAGTACTTC. Translated, it gives CASSPSTGGWYEQYF.

This rearrangement joins TRBV5-4 to TRBJ2-2, with TRBD2 matching over 10 bases. The CDR3 totals 15 residues. CDR1 and CDR2 (germline): SGHNT, YYREEE (reference sequence). The junction had 4 bases not matched to a gene; V was cut back by 4 bases and J by 4 bases. CDR3 DNA sequence: TGTGCCAGCAGCCTGACTAGCGGGTCCACCGGGGAGCTGTTTTTT. Its translation is CASSLTSGSTGELFF.

The chain couples TRBV5-1 to TRBJ1-3, with TRBD1 matching 7 bases. Germline CDR1 reads SGHRS; CDR2 reads YFSETQ. CDR3 length: 16 amino acids. J gave up 2 bases and V 4 bases, and 9 bases lay outside the gene matches. The CDR3 loop reads CASSPRDSRTGNTIYF. The CDR3 DNA sequence: TGCGCCAGCAGCCCCCGGGACAGCCGAACTGGAAACACCATATATTTT.

V usage is TRBV15 and J usage is TRBJ2-2; 8 nucleotides match TRBD2. The germline CDR1 and CDR2 sequences are LNHNV and YYDKDF (reference sequence). This CDR3 spans 16 amino acids. J gave up 6 bases and V 6 bases, and 12 bases lay outside the gene matches. CDR3 DNA sequence: TGTGCCACCAGAGCGGGGGAGGGGACTATGGCCGGGGAGCTGTTTTTT. Its protein product is CATRAGEGTMAGELFF. The full variable domain, its missing parts supplied by reference TRBV15 and TRBJ2-2, is DAMVIQNPRYQVTQFGKPVTLSCSQTLNHNVMYWYQQKSSQAPKLLFHYYDKDFNNEADTPDNFQSRRPNTSFCFLDIRSPGLGDTAMYLCATRAGEGTMAGELFFGEGSRLTVL.

This rearrangement joins TRBV6-5 to TRBJ1-1; TRBD1 matches at 8 bases. This CDR3 spans 14 amino acids. The germline CDR1 and CDR2 sequences are MNHEY and SVGAGI. Trimming at V came to 7 bases and at J to 0 bases, leaving 4 bases not matched to a gene. The CDR3 DNA reads as TGTGCCAGCAAAGACAGGGGTATGAACACTGAAGCTTTCTTT. It is translated as CASKDRGMNTEAFF.

The genes are TRBV10-1 and TRBJ1-6; 7 bases are shared with TRBD1. The germline V gene has CDR1 WNHNN and CDR2 SYGVQD (reference sequence). This CDR3 contains 14 residues. After removal of 0 bases from V and 11 bases from J, the junction contained 4 bases not matched to a gene. The CDR3 loop is CASSESRGLTPLHF. In DNA, the CDR3 is TGCGCCAGCAGTGAGTCAAGGGGGCTGACACCCCTCCACTTT.

The chain recombines TRBV6-6 with TRBJ1-1; tentative D call: TRBD1 (6 bases). The CDR3 runs 14 residues. CDR1 is MNHNY, CDR2 SVGAGI, per germline (reference sequence). V lost 0 bases and J lost 2, with 7 bases in between. This CDR3 is CASSYSQGNTEAFF. As DNA, the CDR3 is TGTGCCAGCAGTTACTCACAGGGAAACACTGAAGCTTTCTTT.

This rearrangement joins TRBV27 to TRBJ1-4; TRBD1 might be the D (6 bases). CDR3 length: 15 amino acids. V was cut by 4 bases and J by 6 bases, with 15 bases left in between. Germline V CDR1 and CDR2: MNHEY, SMNVEV (reference sequence). The DNA of the CDR3 is TGTGCCAGCAGTTCCACAGGGTTAAGAGATGAAAAACTGTTTTTT. Translation: CASSSTGLRDEKLFF.